These T cell receptor beta chains were read from a single sample in a study of spatial heterogeneity in lung cancer. TCRdb re-analysed the 5' RACE reads in MiXCR, keeping a single row per CDR3 protein. Of approximately 2,500 distinct CDR3 sequences listed, about 5.3% are singletons. The sequencing used lung tumor tissue, collected at surgery. All receptors come from a male donor with early-stage non-small cell lung cancer. CDR3s include the opening cysteine and the closing phenylalanine or tryptophan. Fields, in order: CDR3 protein, CDR3 DNA, J gene, D gene, V gene, clone size. The D gene is left open where the match is weak. Clone size is given for some rows only: seen once, a few or many times, or a class if the clone is expanded.

CDR3aa: CSARRDAILETQYF
CDR3nt: TGCAGCGCCCGACGGGATGCGATCTTGGAGACCCAGTACTTC
j_gene: TRBJ2-5
d_gene: -
v_gene: TRBV29-1
abundance: -

CDR3aa: CASSQLVANSYEQYF
CDR3nt: TGTGCCAGCAGCCAACTGGTAGCGAACTCCTACGAGCAGTACTTC
j_gene: TRBJ2-7
d_gene: -
v_gene: TRBV12-3/TRBV12-4
abundance: medium-sized

CDR3aa: CSVEGLAGDVDTQYF
CDR3nt: TGCAGCGTTGAAGGCCTAGCGGGAGACGTAGATACGCAGTATTTT
j_gene: TRBJ2-3
d_gene: TRBD2
v_gene: TRBV29-1
abundance: medium-sized

CDR3aa: CSVQKDGKKNIQYF
CDR3nt: TGCAGCGTTCAGAAAGACGGCAAAAAAAACATTCAGTACTTC
j_gene: TRBJ2-4
d_gene: -
v_gene: TRBV29-1
abundance: many

CDR3aa: CASSPFDSQETQYF
CDR3nt: TGTGCCAGCAGCCCCTTCGACAGTCAAGAGACCCAGTACTTC
j_gene: TRBJ2-5
d_gene: -
v_gene: TRBV11-2
abundance: medium-sized

CDR3aa: CASREGWGANVLTF
CDR3nt: TGTGCCAGCAGAGAGGGTTGGGGGGCCAACGTCCTGACTTTC
j_gene: TRBJ2-6
d_gene: -
v_gene: TRBV7-2
abundance: medium-sized

CDR3aa: CASSPGQEDWYSPLHF
CDR3nt: TGTGCCAGCAGTCCCGGACAGGAAGATTGGTATTCACCCCTCCACTTT
j_gene: TRBJ1-6
d_gene: TRBD1
v_gene: TRBV6-2/TRBV6-3
abundance: medium-sized

CDR3aa: CSASRQGTLLEQFF
CDR3nt: TGCAGTGCTAGTCGACAGGGGACCCTTTTAGAACAGTTCTTC
j_gene: TRBJ2-1
d_gene: TRBD1
v_gene: TRBV20-1
abundance: many

CDR3aa: CASTGYREAFF
CDR3nt: TGTGCCAGCACCGGATACAGAGAAGCTTTCTTT
j_gene: TRBJ1-1
d_gene: -
v_gene: TRBV7-2
abundance: medium-sized

CDR3aa: CSDHRGSGEQYF
CDR3nt: TGCAGCGACCACAGGGGCTCGGGCGAGCAGTACTTC
j_gene: TRBJ2-7
d_gene: TRBD1
v_gene: TRBV29-1
abundance: medium-sized

CDR3aa: CASSLGFSYEQYF
CDR3nt: TGCGCCAGCAGCCTGGGATTCAGCTACGAGCAGTACTTC
j_gene: TRBJ2-7
d_gene: -
v_gene: TRBV4-1
abundance: medium-sized

CDR3aa: CASSWGKETQYF
CDR3nt: TGTGCCAGCAGTTGGGGGAAGGAGACCCAGTACTTC
j_gene: TRBJ2-5
d_gene: -
v_gene: TRBV6-5
abundance: medium-sized

CDR3aa: CASSFPRAAPQETQYF
CDR3nt: TGTGCCAGCAGCTTTCCCAGGGCTGCCCCCCAAGAGACCCAGTACTTC
j_gene: TRBJ2-5
d_gene: -
v_gene: TRBV7-9
abundance: medium-sized

CDR3aa: CASSLENTANTEAFF
CDR3nt: TGTGCCAGCAGTTTGGAGAACACAGCGAACACTGAAGCTTTCTTT
j_gene: TRBJ1-1
d_gene: -
v_gene: TRBV6-5
abundance: medium-sized

CDR3aa: CASSLVSGKVNQPQHF
CDR3nt: TGTGCCAGCAGCTTAGTTTCGGGAAAGGTAAATCAGCCCCAGCATTTT
j_gene: TRBJ1-5
d_gene: -
v_gene: TRBV7-2
abundance: medium-sized

CDR3aa: CASSQDPRGGNTIYF
CDR3nt: TGCGCCAGCAGCCAAGATCCCAGGGGCGGAAACACCATATATTTT
j_gene: TRBJ1-3
d_gene: -
v_gene: TRBV4-3
abundance: many

CDR3aa: CASSPRDRGVAEAFF
CDR3nt: TGTGCCAGCAGTCCCCGGGACAGAGGAGTCGCTGAAGCTTTCTTT
j_gene: TRBJ1-1
d_gene: TRBD1
v_gene: TRBV12-3/TRBV12-4
abundance: -

CDR3aa: CASSLAVSGNQPQHF
CDR3nt: TGTGCCAGCAGCTTGGCGGTATCGGGGAATCAGCCCCAGCATTTT
j_gene: TRBJ1-5
d_gene: -
v_gene: TRBV5-8
abundance: large

CDR3aa: CASSQRGRVRTEAFF
CDR3nt: TGTGCCAGCAGCCAAAGGGGCAGGGTGAGGACTGAAGCTTTCTTT
j_gene: TRBJ1-1
d_gene: -
v_gene: TRBV7-2
abundance: many

CDR3aa: CASSGIGSSTDTQYF
CDR3nt: TGTGCCAGCAGTGGCATTGGGTCTAGCACAGATACGCAGTATTTT
j_gene: TRBJ2-3
d_gene: -
v_gene: TRBV6-1
abundance: medium-sized

CDR3aa: CSVARDRGYEQYF
CDR3nt: TGCAGCGTTGCACGGGACAGGGGCTACGAGCAGTACTTC
j_gene: TRBJ2-7
d_gene: TRBD1
v_gene: TRBV29-1
abundance: medium-sized

CDR3aa: CASSKTGSNEKLFF
CDR3nt: TGTGCCAGCAGCAAAACAGGCTCAAATGAAAAACTGTTTTTT
j_gene: TRBJ1-4
d_gene: -
v_gene: TRBV7-3
abundance: medium-sized

CDR3aa: CASSKGQLETQYF
CDR3nt: TGTGCCAGCAGCAAGGGACAGCTAGAGACCCAGTACTTC
j_gene: TRBJ2-5
d_gene: TRBD1
v_gene: TRBV11-2
abundance: medium-sized

CDR3aa: CASSAQLAGAFHEQYF
CDR3nt: TGTGCCAGCAGCGCTCAACTAGCGGGAGCTTTCCACGAGCAGTACTTC
j_gene: TRBJ2-7
d_gene: TRBD2
v_gene: TRBV9
abundance: large

CDR3aa: CSATGQPTSGRAVTKNIQYF
CDR3nt: TGCAGTGCTACGGGACAACCGACTAGCGGGAGGGCCGTAACCAAAAACATTCAGTACTTC
j_gene: TRBJ2-4
d_gene: TRBD2
v_gene: TRBV20-1
abundance: medium-sized

CDR3aa: CASSEDSSYEQYF
CDR3nt: TGTGCCAGCAGTGAAGACTCGAGTTACGAGCAGTACTTC
j_gene: TRBJ2-7
d_gene: -
v_gene: TRBV2
abundance: -

CDR3aa: CASSSQGNGDGIGFF
CDR3nt: TGCGCCAGCAGCTCCCAGGGGAATGGAGATGGCATAGGGTTCTTC
j_gene: TRBJ2-1
d_gene: -
v_gene: TRBV4-1
abundance: few

CDR3aa: CASSLAGTGLSGANVLTF
CDR3nt: TGCGCCAGCAGCTTGGCCGGGACAGGGCTCTCTGGGGCCAACGTCCTGACTTTC
j_gene: TRBJ2-6
d_gene: TRBD1
v_gene: TRBV5-1
abundance: medium-sized

CDR3aa: CASSIGLQETQYF
CDR3nt: TGTGCCAGCAGTATCGGCCTTCAAGAGACCCAGTACTTC
j_gene: TRBJ2-5
d_gene: -
v_gene: TRBV27
abundance: large

CDR3aa: CASSLGQGYTGELFF
CDR3nt: TGCGCCAGCAGCCTGGGACAGGGGTATACCGGGGAGCTGTTTTTT
j_gene: TRBJ2-2
d_gene: TRBD1
v_gene: TRBV5-1
abundance: medium-sized

CDR3aa: CASRVSGGVGKTQYF
CDR3nt: TGTGCCAGCAGGGTTAGCGGGGGAGTGGGGAAGACCCAGTACTTC
j_gene: TRBJ2-5
d_gene: TRBD2
v_gene: TRBV28
abundance: medium-sized

CDR3aa: CASSQDPGARTDTQYF
CDR3nt: TGCGCCAGCAGCCAAGATCCCGGGGCCCGCACAGATACGCAGTATTTT
j_gene: TRBJ2-3
d_gene: -
v_gene: TRBV4-1
abundance: medium-sized

CDR3aa: CASYLGSGGGTQYF
CDR3nt: TGTGCCAGCTACCTCGGGAGCGGCGGAGGGACCCAGTACTTC
j_gene: TRBJ2-5
d_gene: -
v_gene: TRBV18
abundance: medium-sized

CDR3aa: CASTLKGHPYNSPLHF
CDR3nt: TGTGCCAGCACCTTGAAGGGACACCCGTATAATTCACCCCTCCACTTT
j_gene: TRBJ1-6
d_gene: -
v_gene: TRBV5-6
abundance: large

CDR3aa: CASSSRQGKYEQYF
CDR3nt: TGTGCCAGCAGTTCGCGACAGGGGAAATACGAGCAGTACTTC
j_gene: TRBJ2-7
d_gene: TRBD1
v_gene: TRBV27
abundance: medium-sized

CDR3aa: CATLSGLSNIQYF
CDR3nt: TGTGCCACCTTGTCGGGACTATCCAACATTCAGTACTTC
j_gene: TRBJ2-4
d_gene: TRBD2
v_gene: TRBV6-5
abundance: -

CDR3aa: CATDGVETQYF
CDR3nt: TGTGCCACCGATGGCGTGGAGACCCAGTACTTC
j_gene: TRBJ2-5
d_gene: -
v_gene: TRBV12-3/TRBV12-4
abundance: medium-sized

CDR3aa: CASSGQGNLNTEAFF
CDR3nt: TGTGCCAGCTCGGGACAGGGGAATCTGAACACTGAAGCTTTCTTT
j_gene: TRBJ1-1
d_gene: TRBD1
v_gene: TRBV18
abundance: medium-sized

CDR3aa: CASSLGRAQWNQPQHF
CDR3nt: TGTGCCAGCAGCTTGGGGAGGGCCCAATGGAATCAGCCCCAGCATTTT
j_gene: TRBJ1-5
d_gene: -
v_gene: TRBV13
abundance: many

CDR3aa: CASSFGTANTEAFF
CDR3nt: TGTGCCAGCAGCTTCGGGACAGCGAACACTGAAGCTTTCTTT
j_gene: TRBJ1-1
d_gene: TRBD1
v_gene: TRBV7-6
abundance: medium-sized

CDR3aa: CSARLGWGGNNEQFF
CDR3nt: TGCAGTGCTAGACTTGGGTGGGGGGGTAACAATGAGCAGTTCTTC
j_gene: TRBJ2-1
d_gene: TRBD2
v_gene: TRBV20-1
abundance: medium-sized

CDR3aa: CSALAGEVADTQYF
CDR3nt: TGCAGTGCGTTAGCGGGAGAAGTTGCAGATACGCAGTATTTT
j_gene: TRBJ2-3
d_gene: TRBD2
v_gene: TRBV20-1
abundance: -

CDR3aa: CASIPPSTDTQYF
CDR3nt: TGTGCCAGCATCCCTCCTAGCACAGATACGCAGTATTTT
j_gene: TRBJ2-3
d_gene: -
v_gene: TRBV28
abundance: -

CDR3aa: CSASSREKDEQFF
CDR3nt: TGCAGTGCTAGTTCTCGGGAGAAGGATGAGCAGTTCTTC
j_gene: TRBJ2-1
d_gene: -
v_gene: TRBV20-1
abundance: large

CDR3aa: CSVEGEWANEQFF
CDR3nt: TGCAGCGTTGAGGGGGAATGGGCCAATGAGCAGTTCTTC
j_gene: TRBJ2-1
d_gene: -
v_gene: TRBV29-1
abundance: medium-sized

CDR3aa: CASSDGTSTDTQYF
CDR3nt: TGTGCCAGCAGTGACGGGACTAGCACAGATACGCAGTATTTT
j_gene: TRBJ2-3
d_gene: -
v_gene: TRBV6-4
abundance: few

CDR3aa: CASSLAASYGYTF
CDR3nt: TGTGCCAGCAGCTTGGCAGCGAGCTATGGCTACACCTTC
j_gene: TRBJ1-2
d_gene: -
v_gene: TRBV7-2
abundance: -

CDR3aa: CSARDQGFSDTQYF
CDR3nt: TGCAGTGCTAGAGACCAGGGGTTTTCGGATACGCAGTATTTT
j_gene: TRBJ2-3
d_gene: -
v_gene: TRBV20-1
abundance: medium-sized

CDR3aa: CSAQVGRGRSGYTF
CDR3nt: TGCAGTGCCCAAGTTGGCAGGGGGCGTAGTGGCTACACCTTC
j_gene: TRBJ1-2
d_gene: TRBD1
v_gene: TRBV20-1
abundance: large

CDR3aa: CSATREGATDTQYF
CDR3nt: TGCAGTGCTACACGGGAGGGCGCCACAGATACGCAGTATTTT
j_gene: TRBJ2-3
d_gene: TRBD2
v_gene: TRBV20-1
abundance: medium-sized

CDR3aa: CASSWAETQYF
CDR3nt: TGTGCCAGCAGTTGGGCGGAGACCCAGTACTTC
j_gene: TRBJ2-5
d_gene: -
v_gene: TRBV6-6
abundance: medium-sized

CDR3aa: CASSWASGANVLTF
CDR3nt: TGTGCCAGCTCGTGGGCCTCTGGGGCCAACGTCCTGACTTTC
j_gene: TRBJ2-6
d_gene: -
v_gene: TRBV2
abundance: many

CDR3aa: CASSLIFGGNHPLEKLFF
CDR3nt: TGTGCCAGCAGTTTAATCTTTGGTGGCAATCACCCTCTTGAAAAACTGTTTTTT
j_gene: TRBJ1-4
d_gene: -
v_gene: TRBV12-3/TRBV12-4
abundance: large

CDR3aa: CASTNGQVSNQPQHF
CDR3nt: TGTGCCAGCACCAACGGACAGGTTAGCAATCAGCCCCAGCATTTT
j_gene: TRBJ1-5
d_gene: TRBD1
v_gene: TRBV2
abundance: many

CDR3aa: CASRPSGTSNNEQFF
CDR3nt: TGTGCCAGCAGGCCGTCCGGGACATCAAACAATGAGCAGTTCTTC
j_gene: TRBJ2-1
d_gene: -
v_gene: TRBV6-2/TRBV6-3
abundance: medium-sized